This T cell receptor beta chain was captured in a study of radiation and T cells in renal cell carcinoma. Time point indicated: baseline pretreatment blood. Documented treatment: 15 Gy SBRT to primary tumor, nephrectomy 4 weeks later. The V gene lost 1 base and the J gene lost 6 bases, with 16 bases spanning the gap. This CDR3 contains 15 residues. Germline CDR1 is SGHRS and CDR2 is YFSETQ. Measured with immunoSEQ multiplex PCR; TCRdb has only the in-frame clones, and not every one. Among 130,000 or so clones listed, over 65% were seen once. Sample: blood, taken from a patient whose treatment included radiotherapy and nephrectomy. This TCR derives from a woman aged 50 to 60 with renal cell carcinoma. The chain links TRBV5-1 to TRBJ2-5; a weak D match, TRBD1 (5 bases). DNA for the CDR3: TGCGCCAGCAGCTTGATCTCAGGGAAGGGCCAGACCCAGTACTTC. Translation: CASSLISGKGQTQYF.